This T cell receptor (beta chain) derives from a study of CD8+ T cells in alopecia areata. For the study at large: For the treated group, dosing was oral tofacitinib at 5 to 10 mg twice daily.

RNA was isolated and reverse transcribed to cDNA, the sequencing template. Produced via immunoSEQ multiplex PCR; TCRdb's table is partial and in-frame only. The sample holds 150,000 to 200,000 clones, less than 65% seen once. The germline V gene encodes CDR1 SNHLY and CDR2 FYNNEI. V shed 6 bases, J shed 1 base, and the junction held 0 bases outside the gene matches. The CDR3 contains 15 residues. This clone was observed a few times. The treatment is: oral pan-JAK inhibitor, 5-10 mg twice daily. The input for sequencing was CD4+ T cells sorted from blood, taken at week 24, from a patient treated with tofacitinib. The sequence was collected from a human donor with alopecia areata. This chain connects TRBV2 to TRBJ2-2; 12 bases match TRBD2. CDR3 DNA sequence: TGTGCCAGCAGGGGACTAGCGGGGAACACCGGGGAGCTGTTTTTT. Protein: CASRGLAGNTGELFF.